This TCR beta chain was obtained from a study of blood T cell repertoires in COVID-19. The wider study: The United States, Italy and Spain supplied acute and convalescent COVID-19 samples.

Authors' methods: It was from reference gene primer amplification that nucleated cell counts were estimated. Produced via immunoSEQ multiplex PCR; TCRdb's table is partial and in-frame only. V, J and clone size are those of that table, while D and trimming were read from the DNA. The sample has some 160,000 clones; 83% are singletons. Comment on this clone: Additional DNA sequences in this sample encode the identical CDR3.

CDR1 LGHDT and CDR2 YNNKEL come from the germline V gene (reference sequence). Trimming removed 0 bases from V and 7 bases from J; junction bases left unmatched: 5. The CDR3 spans 15 residues. The sequenced sample consisted of peripheral blood. The receptor was derived from a woman over 75 with acute or convalescent COVID-19. The J gene is TRBJ1-5, the V gene TRBV3-1 (or the pseudogene TRBV3-2); 8 bases are shared with TRBD1. DNA for the CDR3: TGTGCCAGCAGCCAAGATGGGACAGGTCGGCAGCCCCAGCATTTT. This sequence encodes CASSQDGTGRQPQHF.